These T cell receptor beta chains were read from a single sample in a study of T-cell reconstitution after alpha-beta-depleted transplantation in children. Each CDR3 protein is one row after TCRdb ran MiXCR on the PCR reads. The sample carries about 600,000 distinct CDR3 sequences, roughly a tenth recorded once. The sequencing here drew on PBMCs from the stem cell graft donor, taken from the stem cell graft. Receptors were obtained from a human donor who donated a stem cell graft to a child with acute myeloid leukemia. Each CDR3 is given with its conserved first and last residue. Fields, in order: D gene, V gene, clone size, J gene, CDR3 DNA, CDR3 protein. The D gene is left open where the match is weak. Some rows have no size entry. The others give once, few or many, or a class for an expanded clone.

>TRBD2|TRBV9|.|TRBJ2-3
TGTGCCAGCAGCGGACCCTGGACTAGCTTCACAGATACGCAGTATTTT
CASSGPWTSFTDTQYF
>TRBD2|TRBV7-2|few|TRBJ2-1
TGTGCCAGCAGCTTTAATAGCGGGGACTACAATGAGCAGTTCTTC
CASSFNSGDYNEQFF
>TRBD2|TRBV20-1|.|TRBJ2-3
TGCAGTGCTAGGCGGCGGGAGTTCACAGATACGCAGTATTTT
CSARRREFTDTQYF
>.|TRBV12-3/TRBV12-4|.|TRBJ1-2
TGTGCCAGCACCGGACAGACGTTGCGCTACACCTTC
CASTGQTLRYTF
>.|TRBV20-1|.|TRBJ2-5
TGCAGTGCTAGTCCCTCAAGAACTAGTCTGGAGACCCAGTACTTC
CSASPSRTSLETQYF
>.|TRBV9|.|TRBJ2-3
TGTGCCAGCAGCGTAGAACTAGCCTCAGATACGCAGTATTTT
CASSVELASDTQYF
>.|TRBV7-9|.|TRBJ1-1
TGTGCCAGCAGCTCCAGGGGTTGGGCTGAAGCTTTCTTT
CASSSRGWAEAFF
>.|TRBV7-2|.|TRBJ2-1
TGTGCCAGCAGCTTATCAACTAAAGGCGATGAGCAGTTCTTC
CASSLSTKGDEQFF
>.|TRBV29-1|.|TRBJ2-6
TGCAGCGTTACCGGGACACGGCCTGGGGCCAACGTCCTGACTTTC
CSVTGTRPGANVLTF
>TRBD1|TRBV29-1|few|TRBJ2-7
TGCAGCGTTGAAATGGGACAGGGGGTCGAGCAGTACTTC
CSVEMGQGVEQYF
>TRBD2|TRBV5-6|many|TRBJ2-5
TGTGCCAGCAGCTTGGGGGCCACCGGGAGGAAAGAGACCCAGTACTTC
CASSLGATGRKETQYF
>TRBD2|TRBV20-1|many|TRBJ2-1
TGCAGTGCTAGAGAGTTGGGACTAGAGAATGTGAATGAGCAGTTCTTC
CSARELGLENVNEQFF
>.|TRBV10-3|.|TRBJ1-5
TGTGCCATCAGTGAAGGGGGGTATAGCAATCAGCCCCAGCATTTT
CAISEGGYSNQPQHF
>.|TRBV4-3|few|TRBJ1-4
TGCGCCAGCAGCCAAGATCTTCCGGGTCAACTAACTAATGAAAAACTGTTTTTT
CASSQDLPGQLTNEKLFF
>TRBD2|TRBV7-2|.|TRBJ2-7
TGTGCCAGCGGTGGGACTAGCGGGAGTATGGTTTCCTACGAGCAGTACTTC
CASGGTSGSMVSYEQYF
>TRBD2|TRBV3-1|few|TRBJ2-7
TGTGCCAGCAGCCAAGTTTCCAGCGGGAGTGGCGAGCAGTACTTC
CASSQVSSGSGEQYF
>TRBD1|TRBV11-3|few|TRBJ2-5
TGTGCCAGCAGCCAGGGACAGGGGGCCGAGACCCAGTACTTC
CASSQGQGAETQYF
>.|TRBV7-2|few|TRBJ2-1
TGTGCCAGCAGCTTACTCGGGATGGGCTCCTACAATGAGCAGTTCTTC
CASSLLGMGSYNEQFF
>.|TRBV20-1|.|TRBJ2-5
TGCAGTGCTAGAGATCCACTAGCTCCTACGGGACAAGAGACCCAGTACTTC
CSARDPLAPTGQETQYF
>.|TRBV3-1|many|TRBJ1-6
TGTGCCAGCAGCCAGCGGGGTAATAATTCACCCCTCCACTTT
CASSQRGNNSPLHF
>TRBD1|TRBV7-3|.|TRBJ2-7
TGTGCCAGCAGCTTAAGAGGGCCGGGGGGACAGGGTCCGCGAAGCTCCTACGAGCAGTACTTC
CASSLRGPGGQGPRSSYEQYF
>.|TRBV10-3|few|TRBJ1-6
TGTGCCATCAGTAAGGGAGGGGATAATTCACCCCTCCACTTT
CAISKGGDNSPLHF
>TRBD2|TRBV24-1|few|TRBJ2-5
TGTGCCACCAGTGATCCCAGCGGGAGGGTAGAGACCCAGTACTTC
CATSDPSGRVETQYF
>.|TRBV29-1|few|TRBJ1-1
TGCAGCGTTGGTCAGCTCAACTTGAACACTGAAGCTTTCTTT
CSVGQLNLNTEAFF
>.|TRBV12-3/TRBV12-4|.|TRBJ1-1
TGTGCCAGCAGTATAGCCTCGGAGGGAAGCACTGAAGCTTTCTTT
CASSIASEGSTEAFF
>.|TRBV30|.|TRBJ1-2
TGTGCCTGGATGGACAGCCCTAACTATGGCTACACCTTC
CAWMDSPNYGYTF
>TRBD1|TRBV29-1|many|TRBJ2-5
TGCAGCGTCGAACCAACAGGGGTGTTGTGGGAGACCCAGTACTTC
CSVEPTGVLWETQYF
>.|TRBV6-1|.|TRBJ2-6
TGTGCCAGCAGCTTTGGACAGTTTACTTCCTCTGGGGCCAACGTCCTGACTTTC
CASSFGQFTSSGANVLTF
>TRBD2|TRBV6-2/TRBV6-3|.|TRBJ2-2
TGTGCCAGCAGTATGGGGGGGTCCGGGGAGCTGTTTTTT
CASSMGGSGELFF
>.|TRBV6-1|many|TRBJ1-1
TGTGCCAGCAGTGACAGGTTGAGCACTGAAGCTTTCTTT
CASSDRLSTEAFF
>.|TRBV5-1|many|TRBJ2-7
TGCGCCAGCCGATCCGTGGCCGAGCAGTACTTC
CASRSVAEQYF
>.|TRBV5-5|.|TRBJ2-5
TGTGCCAGCAGCCCTGGGCTAGGACAAGAGACCCAGTACTTC
CASSPGLGQETQYF
>.|TRBV20-1|.|TRBJ1-2
TGCAGTGCTAGAGATCGCGAGTATGGCTACACCTTC
CSARDREYGYTF
>.|TRBV5-1|many|TRBJ2-3
TGCGCCAGCAGCCTTGGAGGGAGCACAGATACGCAGTATTTT
CASSLGGSTDTQYF
>.|TRBV20-1|.|TRBJ1-5
TGCAGTGCTAGGCTCCGGGGAAATAGCAATCAGCCCCAGCATTTT
CSARLRGNSNQPQHF
>TRBD2|TRBV7-8|.|TRBJ2-3
TGTGCCAGCAGCTTGGGTGCGGGAGGGCCCTCAGATACGCAGTATTTT
CASSLGAGGPSDTQYF
>TRBD1|TRBV7-9|once|TRBJ1-1
TGTGCCACCAAAACTGGACAGGCGAACACTGAAGCTTTCTTT
CATKTGQANTEAFF
>TRBD2|TRBV20-1|few|TRBJ2-1
TGCAGTGCTATTTCCCTCGCGGGAGGGCCTCAGGGGCCTTACAATGAGCAGTTCTTC
CSAISLAGGPQGPYNEQFF
>TRBD1|TRBV2|few|TRBJ1-5
TGTGCCAGCAGAGGTGACAGGGGCGGTCAGCCCCAGCATTTT
CASRGDRGGQPQHF
>.|TRBV12-3/TRBV12-4|many|TRBJ1-2
TGTGCCAGCAACCGGGACGCTGGGAACTATGGCTACACCTTC
CASNRDAGNYGYTF
>.|TRBV7-9|.|TRBJ2-1
TGTGCCAGTCCCCCCTTGGGACTCTACAATGAGCAGTTCTTC
CASPPLGLYNEQFF
>TRBD2|TRBV7-9|few|TRBJ2-1
TGTGCCAGCAGCCCCCGGGGAAGCGGGAGGGGGGTAAGCCACAATGAGCAGTTCTTC
CASSPRGSGRGVSHNEQFF
>.|TRBV29-1|.|TRBJ2-7
TGCAGCGTTGAATGGGGGAGAAATGGGGGCTGGGAGCAGTACTTC
CSVEWGRNGGWEQYF